This T cell receptor beta chain appears in the sequencing data of a study of T cells in Graves' hyperthyroidism and ophthalmopathy (dated by TCRdb to between 2019 and 2020). Regarding the research as a whole: Peripheral blood was collected at initial diagnosis, before any treatment. A discovery cohort of about 96 patients, about 40 with Graves' ophthalmopathy and approximately 57 with stable Graves' hyperthyroidism, was used to find distinguishing TCR V-J signatures. Whether ophthalmopathy could be predicted prospectively was tested in an independent validation cohort made up of some 20 hyperthyroidism patients plus 17 patients who later progressed to ophthalmopathy. The 100 discovery patients were divided at random into training and test sets in a 7:3 ratio. In more than five Graves' hyperthyroidism patients, the study also compared T-cell repertoires from thyroid tissue with T-cell repertoires from blood. Once sampling was done, hyperthyroidism patients were given methimazole at a starting dose of 30 mg daily, whereas ophthalmopathy patients were given high-dose intravenous methylprednisolone. TCR Vbeta CDR3 sequencing of 120 to 150 peripheral blood samples (43 ophthalmopathy, over 70 hyperthyroidism and approximately 17 progressor patients) is reported in the paper. Overall study outcomes, separate from this receptor: No statistical method was used to fix the sample size in advance, and group allocation was not hidden from the investigators. During validation, the model predicted progression to ophthalmopathy a median of approximately six months ahead of onset, with more than 60% sensitivity and around 72% specificity. In cross-validation, a model built on a 13 V-J signature told ophthalmopathy apart from stable hyperthyroidism with less than 90% sensitivity and around 83% specificity, and in testing the same model reached 80%/75%. Most expanded thyroid clonotypes (frequency above 0.001) were also detected in blood, a finding suggesting that blood repertoires may reflect thyroid immune responses.

CDR1 and CDR2, per the germline V gene (reference sequence), are GTSNPN and SVGIG. CDR3 length: 16 amino acids, cysteine to phenylalanine. Only the CDR3 portion is preserved as DNA: 48 bases, with reading frame beginning at the first base. Trimming removed 0 bases from V and 8 bases from J; the gene matches leave 13 bases unexplained. TCR beta CDR3 regions were amplified from RNA transcripts. The TCR CDR3 was subjected to a first round of RT-PCR using the HTBI primer set and the Qiagen OneStep RT-PCR kit. A second multiplex PCR round built the libraries, followed by size selection and purification. The libraries were sequenced on an Illumina HiSeq2000 using paired-end 100 bp reads. In the original analysis: SOAPnuke was used to process the raw data, throwing out any read that contained adapters or uncalled bases, had a mean Phred below 15, or lacked an exact constant-primer or identifier match. High-quality paired reads were merged using COPE v1.2.5, and each unique nucleotide sequence was defined as a clonotype. MiTCR v1.1 was used to align the clonotypes against IMGT TRBV, TRBD and TRBJ reference segments. The analysis included only V-J combinations with a frequency above 0.0001, which together covered roughly 99% of the repertoires. A TCS score was defined as the ratio of F50 (clonal expansion) to E x V (chaos), with BLOSUM62-based TCRdist applied between CDR3 peptides within each V-J. Welch's t-statistics and random forest reduced approximately 520 V-J features to roughly 13, which were used in a naive Bayes classifier (R e1071). TCRdb reprocessed the public reads (quality trimming at Q25 with fastp, clone calling with MiXCR) and kept in-frame beta chains. Every CDR3 protein is listed once, alongside the most common genes and DNA of its rows. TCRdb, not the authors, supplied the V and J calls. The sample table holds approximately 400,000 distinct CDR3 sequences, of which approximately 15% were seen once. The ten largest make up roughly 11% of the sample.

Ten or more counts support this clonotype. The target of this receptor is not known. No qualities accompany the bases; no much larger clone lies one base away. Stable Graves' hyperthyroidism was defined as the absence of progression to ophthalmopathy over 18 months of follow-up. Hyperthyroidism patients were aged 18 to 65 years and newly diagnosed, with disease duration of less than 2 months. The study excluded patients with uncontrolled infections, other autoimmune diseases, pregnancy or lactation. Diagnoses were established on the basis of clinical symptoms, serum thyroxine and TRAb, thyroid ultrasound, and orbital computed tomography. Ficoll-Paque density gradient centrifugation was used to isolate PBMCs from 8.5 to 10 ml of fresh peripheral blood. Total RNA was extracted with Trizol reagent, and quality was checked on an Agilent 2100 Bioanalyzer.

The chain is encoded by TRBV30 joined to TRBJ2-1; the junction holds 7 bases that match TRBD1. The sample taken for sequencing was blood. The clonotype comes from a woman aged 55-70 years with Graves' hyperthyroidism. The base sequence is TGTGCCTGGAGTGTACTCGGGACAGCCCGTAGCGATGAGCAGTTCTTC. Its protein is CAWSVLGTARSDEQFF. Supplemented by the reference TRBV30 and TRBJ2-1 proteins around the CDR3, the complete variable domain is SQTIHQWPATLVQPVGSPLSLECTVEGTSNPNLYWYRQAAGRGLQLLFYSVGIGQISSEVPQNLSASRPQDRQFILSSKKLLLSDSGFYLCAWSVLGTARSDEQFFGPGTRLTVL.